Listed below are T cell receptor beta chains from one sample, sequenced in a study of Ad26.COV2.S vaccination and SARS-CoV-2 variants. The repertoire was sequenced with immunoSEQ multiplex PCR; TCRdb's copy has only in-frame clones and lacks some. The sample carries 300,000 to 400,000 clones, just over 90% recorded once. The sequences come from peripheral blood, collected after recovery from COVID-19. The receptors were sampled from a human donor who had recovered from COVID-19. CDR3s include the opening cysteine and the closing phenylalanine or tryptophan. Each record gives: clone size, J gene, D gene, V gene, CDR3 protein, CDR3 DNA. A D gene is named only where the DNA matches it firmly. The size field is filled for only some rows; it gives once, few, many or a size class.

>NA|TRBJ2-2|NA|TRBV19
CASCARAANTGELFF
TGTGCCAGTTGCGCTCGAGCGGCGAACACCGGGGAGCTGTTTTTT
>NA|TRBJ2-7|NA|TRBV2
CASSVSVIKGGYEQYF
TGTGCCAGCAGTGTGAGTGTGATTAAAGGGGGCTACGAGCAGTACTTC
>NA|TRBJ2-1|NA|TRBV19
CASSIEDREQFF
TGTGCCAGTAGTATCGAGGACAGAGAGCAGTTCTTC
>NA|TRBJ2-5|NA|TRBV5-5
CASSPWTVQETQYF
TGTGCCAGCAGCCCCTGGACAGTCCAAGAGACCCAGTACTTC
>NA|TRBJ2-1|TRBD2|TRBV9
CASSVALAGGLNEQFF
TGTGCCAGCAGCGTAGCCCTAGCGGGGGGCCTCAATGAGCAGTTCTTC
>NA|TRBJ2-1|NA|TRBV9
CASSVAWSNYNEQFF
TGTGCCAGCAGCGTAGCTTGGTCGAACTACAATGAGCAGTTCTTC
>NA|TRBJ2-1|TRBD2|TRBV5-1
CASRAVAGERNEQFF
TGCGCCAGCAGGGCCGTAGCGGGGGAGCGCAATGAGCAGTTCTTC
>NA|TRBJ1-1|NA|TRBV27
CASSEKPGPPQTEAFF
TGTGCCAGCAGTGAAAAACCGGGGCCCCCGCAAACTGAAGCTTTCTTT
>NA|TRBJ2-7|NA|TRBV9
CASSVGSGPTYEQYF
TGTGCCAGCAGCGTAGGTTCGGGCCCCACCTACGAGCAGTACTTC
>NA|TRBJ2-1|NA|TRBV7-2
CASSLAPRGAAQVLQNEQFF
TGTGCCAGCAGCTTAGCTCCCAGGGGAGCCGCGCAGGTCCTACAGAATGAGCAGTTCTTC
>NA|TRBJ1-5|NA|TRBV2
CASSDRTGDQPQHF
TGTGCCAGCAGTGATCGCACTGGCGATCAGCCCCAGCATTTT
>NA|TRBJ1-4|NA|TRBV5-6
CASSLDGSGEKLFF
TGTGCCAGCAGCTTGGACGGGTCGGGTGAAAAACTGTTTTTT
>once|TRBJ2-2|NA|TRBV7-9
CASSSRELFF
TGTGCCAGCAGCTCCCGGGAGCTGTTTTTT
>NA|TRBJ2-7|NA|TRBV7-9
CASSLELWGRSYEQYF
TGTGCCAGCAGCTTAGAGCTCTGGGGCCGGTCCTACGAGCAGTACTTC
>NA|TRBJ2-1|NA|TRBV5-4
CASSFGGGGSYNEQFF
TGTGCCAGCAGCTTTGGGGGGGGCGGCTCCTACAATGAGCAGTTCTTC
>NA|TRBJ2-1|NA|TRBV7-2
CASSLSSAYNEQFF
TGTGCCAGCAGCTTAAGTTCGGCCTACAATGAGCAGTTCTTC
>NA|TRBJ2-2|TRBD2|TRBV10-3
CAISESTSGGKGNTGELFF
TGTGCCATCAGTGAGTCAACTAGCGGGGGGAAAGGGAACACCGGGGAGCTGTTTTTT
>few|TRBJ2-2|NA|TRBV7-2
CASSWTGTGELFF
TGTGCCAGCAGCTGGACGGGCACCGGGGAGCTGTTTTTT
>NA|TRBJ2-1|NA|TRBV6-6
CASSYTDRINEQFF
TGTGCCAGCAGTTATACCGACAGGATAAATGAGCAGTTCTTC
>NA|TRBJ1-1|NA|TRBV27
CASRDRSWTEAFF
TGTGCCAGCAGGGACAGAAGTTGGACTGAAGCTTTCTTT
>NA|TRBJ1-2|TRBD1|TRBV27
CASGGTGIYGYTF
TGTGCCAGCGGGGGGACAGGGATTTATGGCTACACCTTC
>NA|TRBJ1-2|NA|TRBV19
CASSLPLMGRIPSGGGYTF
TGTGCCAGTAGCCTCCCCCTAATGGGCAGGATCCCCTCTGGTGGCGGCTACACCTTC
>NA|TRBJ1-1|NA|TRBV5-6
CASSLLGGSNTEAFF
TGTGCCAGCAGCTTGTTGGGGGGCTCGAACACTGAAGCTTTCTTT
>NA|TRBJ1-1|NA|TRBV7-9
CASSFDPNTEAFF
TGTGCCAGCAGCTTCGACCCGAACACTGAAGCTTTCTTT
>NA|TRBJ2-3|NA|TRBV25-1
CASSTRQAPGDTQYF
TGTGCCAGCAGTACCAGACAGGCCCCCGGGGATACGCAGTATTTT
>NA|TRBJ1-1|NA|TRBV6-2/TRBV6-3
CASSWGHAPLNTEAFF
TGTGCCAGCAGTTGGGGACACGCTCCCCTGAACACTGAAGCTTTCTTT
>NA|TRBJ2-1|NA|TRBV21-1
CASSPEGAGDYNEQFF
TGTGCCAGCAGCCCTGAGGGCGCCGGGGATTACAATGAGCAGTTCTTC
>few|TRBJ1-5|NA|TRBV19
CASSSIQGGNQPQHF
TGTGCCAGTAGCTCCATTCAGGGAGGGAATCAGCCCCAGCATTTT
>NA|TRBJ2-5|TRBD2|TRBV6-5
CASSYSSGGHETQYF
TGTGCCAGCAGTTACTCGAGCGGGGGGCACGAGACCCAGTACTTC
>NA|TRBJ1-3|NA|TRBV7-8
CASSLGGSGNTIYF
TGTGCCAGCAGCTTAGGAGGATCTGGAAACACCATATATTTT
>NA|TRBJ1-5|NA|TRBV4-1
CASSQEYGQPQHF
TGCGCCAGCAGCCAAGAATACGGGCAGCCCCAGCATTTT
>NA|TRBJ2-6|NA|TRBV6-1
CASSERVSGANVLTF
TGTGCCAGCAGTGAAAGAGTCTCTGGGGCCAACGTCCTGACTTTC
>NA|TRBJ2-5|TRBD2|TRBV5-1
CASSFTAGKQETQYF
TGCGCCAGCAGCTTCACAGCGGGGAAGCAAGAGACCCAGTACTTC
>NA|TRBJ1-2|NA|TRBV12-5
CASGLGGSSGPPLVGYTF
TGTGCTAGTGGCCTAGGAGGCAGTTCCGGGCCTCCCTTGGTTGGCTACACCTTC
>NA|TRBJ2-7|NA|TRBV14
CASSPQGLGEQYF
TGTGCCAGCAGCCCGCAGGGTCTTGGCGAGCAGTACTTC
>NA|TRBJ1-1|NA|TRBV7-9
CASSLTDTPWTEAFF
TGTGCCAGCAGCTTAACGGACACTCCTTGGACTGAAGCTTTCTTT
>NA|TRBJ2-5|NA|TRBV19
CASSIVLGAGPNSKETQYF
TGTGCCAGTAGTATAGTGTTAGGGGCAGGGCCGAACAGCAAAGAGACCCAGTACTTC
>NA|TRBJ1-1|NA|TRBV11-3
CASSKNAGTEAFF
TGTGCCAGCAGCAAAAATGCTGGCACTGAAGCTTTCTTT
>NA|TRBJ2-7|NA|TRBV18
CASSPVRDYEQYF
TGTGCCAGCTCACCGGTCAGAGACTACGAGCAGTACTTC
>NA|TRBJ2-5|TRBD2|TRBV5-6
CASSIGTSGGRTQYF
TGTGCCAGCAGCATTGGGACTAGCGGGGGGCGGACCCAGTACTTC
>once|TRBJ1-5|TRBD1|TRBV24-1
CATSDHRDRGRNQPQHF
TGTGCCACCAGTGACCACCGGGACAGGGGTCGCAATCAGCCCCAGCATTTT
>once|TRBJ1-4|TRBD1|TRBV28
CASSLDRGLTNEKLFF
TGTGCCAGCAGTTTAGACAGGGGGCTAACTAATGAAAAACTGTTTTTT
>NA|TRBJ2-2|NA|TRBV5-4
CASSLVDRNTGELFF
TGTGCCAGCAGCTTGGTGGACAGGAACACCGGGGAGCTGTTTTTT
>NA|TRBJ2-2|NA|TRBV6-2/TRBV6-3
CASSYGPNTGELFF
TGTGCCAGCAGTTACGGGCCGAACACCGGGGAGCTGTTTTTT
>NA|TRBJ2-7|NA|TRBV7-2
CASSLDPASYEQYF
TGTGCCAGCAGCTTAGATCCCGCAAGCTACGAGCAGTACTTC
>NA|TRBJ1-2|NA|TRBV2
CASSEKGTGYGYTF
TGTGCCAGCAGTGAAAAGGGTACGGGCTATGGCTACACCTTC
>NA|TRBJ1-6|TRBD1|TRBV2
CASRETGLNSPLHF
TGTGCCAGCAGGGAGACAGGGTTAAATTCACCCCTCCACTTT
>NA|TRBJ1-6|NA|TRBV6-1
CASSERGQWSPLHF
TGTGCCAGCAGTGAAAGAGGTCAGTGGTCACCCCTCCACTTT
>NA|TRBJ2-7|TRBD1|TRBV2
CAGSWDRGHEQYF
TGTGCCGGCAGCTGGGACAGGGGCCACGAGCAGTACTTC
>NA|TRBJ1-5|TRBD1|TRBV7-9
CASSGGQGYSNQPQHF
TGTGCCAGCTCTGGGGGACAGGGATATAGCAATCAGCCCCAGCATTTT
>NA|TRBJ2-1|NA|TRBV25-1
CASSARTYNEQFF
TGTGCCAGCAGTGCCAGGACCTACAATGAGCAGTTCTTC
>once|TRBJ2-7|TRBD1|TRBV18
CASSNGQGGSFEQYF
TGTGCCAGCTCAAATGGACAGGGTGGATCTTTCGAGCAGTACTTC
>NA|TRBJ2-7|NA|TRBV19
CASSMDSLRSSYEQYF
TGTGCCAGTAGTATGGATAGCCTTAGGAGCTCCTACGAGCAGTACTTC
>NA|TRBJ1-1|NA|TRBV6-6
CASSSGANSEAFF
TGTGCCAGCAGTTCCGGGGCGAATTCTGAAGCTTTCTTT
>NA|TRBJ1-5|NA|TRBV2
CASSEGTLEGNQPQHF
TGTGCCAGCAGTGAGGGCACGCTTGAGGGCAATCAGCCCCAGCATTTT
>NA|TRBJ2-6|TRBD1|TRBV5-8
CASSLGQGVSTTGANVLTF
TGTGCCAGCAGCCTTGGGCAGGGGGTTTCGACTACTGGGGCCAACGTCCTGACTTTC
>NA|TRBJ1-1|NA|TRBV9
CASSVGGGLTEAFF
TGTGCCAGCAGCGTAGGAGGGGGATTAACTGAAGCTTTCTTT
>NA|TRBJ2-1|NA|TRBV4-3
CASSQDPGAYNEQFF
TGCGCCAGCAGCCAAGATCCCGGTGCCTACAATGAGCAGTTCTTC
>NA|TRBJ1-1|NA|TRBV3-1/TRBV3-2
CASSQVGATGAEAFF
TGTGCCAGCAGCCAAGTCGGCGCGACGGGAGCTGAAGCTTTCTTT